This note documents a single T cell receptor beta chain sequence. Its antigen target is currently unknown. The input lacks base qualities; no much larger clone sits a single base away. CDR1 and CDR2, looked up from the germline V gene, are SGHRS and YFSETQ. For this chain, trimming is 0 bases at the V end and 5 bases at the J end, and the number of junction bases without a gene match is 2. From the cysteine through the phenylalanine, the CDR3 covers 15 amino acids. CDR3 DNA only is kept here, 45 bases in frame from base 1. This sample stems from a study of blood T cell repertoires in COVID-19 (dated by TCRdb to about 2020). As for the study more broadly: Samples from collaborators originated in the United States, Italy and Spain and spanned both the acute and convalescent phases of COVID-19. The prospective study material was composed of cDNA or gDNA derived from T cells, B-cell-depleted T cells, or PBMCs. Subjects who had been exposed to COVID-19, were actively infected with it, or had recovered from it provided the deeply sampled blood TCRbeta repertoires that made up the dataset. The repertoires were released in a freely available public database meant as a resource for research on the immune response to SARS-CoV-2. The samples were drawn from the first 160 participants of the ongoing ImmuneRACE study and from under 1,500 subjects provided by 6 global collaborators. The sample metadata nearly always contained a de-identified subject ID, COVID-19 status, age in years and sex. Where available, HLA class I and class II types were obtained from metadata supplied by the sample provider rather than from assay-based typing. Here is what the overall study found, with its caveats: The amount of clinical and demographic metadata varied by source and participant and was provided uncurated.

TCRbeta CDR3 regions were amplified from genomic DNA by means of the immunoSEQ Assay, a bias-controlled multiplex PCR. The study's processing was this. Within the assay, amplification of reference gene primers was used to estimate how many nucleated cells each sample contained. To quantify the absolute abundance of each unique TCRbeta CDR3 rearrangement, sequence reads were collapsed and filtered. For each sample, productive Simpson clonality was calculated by taking the square root of Simpson's diversity index across productive rearrangements. TCRdb took over this immuneACCESS table, retaining in-frame rearrangements with V and J assigned. Such tables are incomplete; in checked studies, under half of the missing clones stem from an unresolved V gene, and the remainder is unexplained. D and trimming come from the DNA, and the V and J calls and clone size come from that table. Here the sample has about 170,000 clones; approximately 80% occur a single time. The ten largest clones add up to around a fifth of the sample.

Each collaborating institution followed its own protocols to collect whole blood in K2EDTA tubes. For TCRbeta analysis, collaborators shipped samples in one of three forms: frozen whole blood, isolated PBMCs, or DNA extracted from either of those sample types. This TCR was sampled from an elderly woman with acute or convalescent COVID-19. The receptor chain draws on TRBV5-1 and TRBJ2-5, and TRBD2 matches 12 of the central bases. Sequencing used peripheral blood. The DNA is as follows: TGCGCCAGCAGCTTGGCCGGGACTAGCGGGGAGACCCAGTACTTC. Its protein product is CASSLAGTSGETQYF.